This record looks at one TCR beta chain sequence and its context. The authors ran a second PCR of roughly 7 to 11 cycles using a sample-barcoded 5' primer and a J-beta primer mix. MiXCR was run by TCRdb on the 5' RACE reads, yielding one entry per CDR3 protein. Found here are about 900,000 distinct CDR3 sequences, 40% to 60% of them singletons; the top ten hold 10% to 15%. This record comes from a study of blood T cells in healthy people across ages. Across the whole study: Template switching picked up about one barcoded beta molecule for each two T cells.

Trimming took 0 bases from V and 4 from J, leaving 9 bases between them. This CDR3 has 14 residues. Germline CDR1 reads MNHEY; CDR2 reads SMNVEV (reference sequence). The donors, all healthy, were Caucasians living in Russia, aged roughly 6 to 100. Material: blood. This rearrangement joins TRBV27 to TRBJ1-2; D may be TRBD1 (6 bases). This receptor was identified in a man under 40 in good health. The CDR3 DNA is TGTGCCAGCAGTTTATCGGGAGGGGGCTATGGCTACACCTTC. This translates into CASSLSGGGYGYTF.